The 19 T cell receptor beta chains reported below all come from one sample, sequenced in a study of cytomegalovirus exposure and HLA in healthy donors. Amplification used 60 Vbeta primers and 13 Jbeta primers. Method: immunoSEQ multiplex PCR; TCRdb's copy keeps in-frame clones and lacks some. The table records about 270,000 clones, approximately 70% of them present only once. Source material: PBMCs. These receptors originate from a female donor in good health and CMV-seronegative.

CDR3 bases: TGTGCCAGCAGCCGCCTGACAGGGGGCTCGGGGAAAGCCAAAAACATTCAGTACTTC. Protein product: CASSRLTGGSGKAKNIQYF. This chain links TRBV28 with TRBJ2-4; TRBD1 aligns across 10 bases. Germline CDR1 reads MDHEN; CDR2 reads SYDVKM. V trimming: 6 bases; J trimming: 0 bases; junction bases outside the gene matches: 14. The CDR3 runs to 19 residues.

About this clone: This specimen includes other DNA sequences encoding the same CDR3. V usage is TRBV7-9 and J usage is TRBJ2-5; 12 nucleotides align to TRBD2. V was pared by 1 base and J by 5 bases, with 2 bases of the junction left unmatched. CDR1 and CDR2 from the germline V gene are SEHNR and FQNEAQ (reference sequence). The length of the CDR3 is 15 residues. The CDR3 nucleotides are TGTGCCAGCAGCTTAGGACTAGCGGGAGTGGAGACCCAGTACTTC. As protein: CASSLGLAGVETQYF.

The chain links TRBV7-6 to TRBJ2-1, with D possibly being TRBD2 (6 bases). The V gene lost 1 base and the J gene lost 6 bases, with 13 bases spanning the gap. There are 15 residues in the CDR3. Per germline, CDR1 SGHVS and CDR2 FNYEAQ. The CDR3 is CASSLVGGAANEQFF. CDR3 nucleotides: TGTGCCAGCAGCTTAGTGGGCGGGGCGGCCAATGAGCAGTTCTTC.

This chain joins TRBV10-3 and TRBJ1-5, with TRBD1 as a possible D gene (6 bases). The V end was cut by 2 bases, the J end by 2 bases, with 7 bases between. The CDR3 is made up of 14 amino acids. CDR1 is ENHRY, CDR2 SYGVKD, per germline. The CDR3: CAISEAGGNQPQHF. In DNA, the CDR3 is TGTGCCATCAGTGAGGCAGGGGGCAATCAGCCCCAGCATTTT.

The rearrangement uses TRBV5-6 and TRBJ2-1; 13 positions agree with TRBD2. J lost 4 bases, V lost 2 bases, and 9 bases had no gene match. From germline, CDR1 is SGHDT and CDR2 YYEEEE. The CDR3 is 18 residues long. CDR3 sequence: CASSFGLAGDLPYNEQFF. The CDR3 DNA follows: TGTGCCAGCAGCTTTGGACTAGCGGGAGATTTGCCATACAATGAGCAGTTCTTC. Variable domain in full (rest from reference TRBV5-6 and TRBJ2-1): DAGVTQSPTHLIKTRGQQVTLRCSPKSGHDTVSWYQQALGQGPQFIFQYYEEEERQRGNFPDRFSGHQFPNYSSELNVNALLLGDSALYLCASSFGLAGDLPYNEQFFGPGTRLTVL.

The chain employs TRBV5-1 and TRBJ1-4; D is unclear. CDR1 and CDR2 (germline): SGHRS, YFSETQ. Trimming removed 0 bases at V and 4 bases at J, with 10 bases between. This CDR3 comprises 15 residues. CDR3 in amino acids: CASSLGQVLNEKLFF. The CDR3 nucleotides read TGCGCCAGCAGCTTGGGGCAGGTCCTTAATGAAAAACTGTTTTTT. Full variable domain (rest looked up from reference TRBV5-1 and TRBJ1-4): KAGVTQTPRYLIKTRGQQVTLSCSPISGHRSVSWYQQTPGQGLQFLFEYFSETQRNKGNFPGRFSGRQFSNSRSEMNVSTLELGDSALYLCASSLGQVLNEKLFFGSGTQLSVL.

The chain carries TRBV5-1 and TRBJ2-3, with 8 bases that match TRBD2. The germline V gene encodes CDR1 SGHRS and CDR2 YFSETQ. Trimming at V came to 0 bases and at J to 0 bases, leaving 3 bases not matched to a gene. The CDR3 spans 16 residues. CDR3 DNA: TGCGCCAGCAGCTTGGGAACTAGCGGTAGCACAGATACGCAGTATTTT. As protein: CASSLGTSGSTDTQYF.

J is TRBJ1-5 and V is TRBV23-1, with 7 bases aligning to TRBD1. Being an ORF, TRBV23-1 has a function that is uncertain. The CDR3 loop spans 17 amino acids. Trimming took 4 bases from V and 0 from J; bases not matched to a gene: 9. This CDR3 is CASSRKGQAYSNQPQHF. The DNA for the CDR3 is TGCGCCAGCAGTCGAAAAGGACAGGCTTATAGCAATCAGCCCCAGCATTTT.

The chain links TRBV2 to TRBJ2-7; 9 nucleotides match TRBD2. The CDR3 runs 18 residues. From germline, CDR1 is SNHLY and CDR2 FYNNEI. V shed 6 bases and J 4 bases; nucleotides not matched to a gene: 19. The CDR3 DNA sequence: TGTGCCAGCAGCGCAGGACTAGGCGGGAGGGGAACGTTTTACGAGCAGTACTTC. Protein sequence: CASSAGLGGRGTFYEQYF.

The chain links TRBV28 to TRBJ2-1; 14 bases map to TRBD2. Trimming at V came to 3 bases and at J to 15 bases, leaving 10 bases not matched to a gene. CDR3 length equals 15 residues. Germline V gives CDR1 MDHEN, CDR2 SYDVKM. The CDR3 nucleotides read TGTGCCAGCAGTTTGGGACTAGCGGGAGTTCAAAAATGGTTCTTC. Translation: CASSLGLAGVQKWFF. Together with reference TRBV28 and TRBJ2-1, the CDR3 gives the full variable domain: DVKVTQSSRYLVKRTGEKVFLECVQDMDHENMFWYRQDPGLGLRLIYFSYDVKMKEKGDIPEGYSVSREKKERFSLILESASTNQTSMYLCASSLGLAGVQKWFFGPGTRLTVL.

The chain uses TRBV12-5 and TRBJ2-5; 7 bases line up with TRBD2. V lost 3 bases and J lost 5; bases outside the gene matches: 6. Looked up from germline, CDR1 is LGHNT and CDR2 is FRNRAP. This CDR3 contains 14 residues. The CDR3 coding sequence is TGTGCTAGTGGTTTTTGGACTAGAGGCGAGACCCAGTACTTC. Its translation: CASGFWTRGETQYF.

V usage is TRBV5-4 and J usage is TRBJ2-2; 9 bases agree with TRBD2. This CDR3 is 15 amino acids long. J gave up 0 bases and V 4 bases, and 1 base lay outside the gene matches. Germline V lookup: CDR1 SGHNT, CDR2 YYREEE (reference sequence). Here the CDR3 reads CASSRTSANTGELFF. The CDR3 DNA follows: TGTGCCAGCAGCCGGACTAGCGCGAACACCGGGGAGCTGTTTTTT.

This clone was recorded only once. Different DNA sequences within this sample yield the same CDR3. V is TRBV5-1 and J is TRBJ2-1; 7 nucleotides align to TRBD2. The CDR3 totals 15 residues. The germline CDR1 and CDR2 sequences are SGHRS and YFSETQ. V lost 4 bases to trimming and J lost 0 bases; unmatched junction nucleotides: 4. CDR3 coding DNA: TGCGCCAGCAGCCTTATAGCGGGCTCCTACAATGAGCAGTTCTTC. Protein product: CASSLIAGSYNEQFF.

This clone has more than one count but fewer than ten. The chain employs TRBV27 and TRBJ1-6; D is possibly TRBD1 (6 bases). Germline CDR1 is MNHEY and CDR2 is SMNVEV (reference sequence). CDR3 length equals 18 residues. Between the trimmed V and J ends, which lost 5 bases and 0 bases, there was a span of 17 bases. CDR3 protein: CASSHRGHQGSYNSPLHF. DNA for the CDR3: TGTGCCAGCAGTCACCGGGGACACCAGGGCTCCTATAATTCACCCCTCCACTTT.

This chain links TRBV11-3 with TRBJ2-1; 11 bases are shared with TRBD2. Per germline, CDR1 SGHNT and CDR2 YENEEA. This CDR3 region has 18 residues. V trimming: 7 bases; J trimming: 8 bases; junction bases outside the gene matches: 19. CDR3 loop: CASTLGTLAGAIVDEQFF. CDR3 sequence (DNA): TGTGCCAGCACCCTTGGAACACTAGCGGGAGCTATAGTCGATGAGCAGTTCTTC.

The chain has TRBV10-2 and TRBJ2-1; tentative D call: TRBD2 (6 bases). Germline-derived CDR1 and CDR2 are WSHSY and SAAADI. V dropped 4 bases and J dropped 6 bases, with 19 bases sitting between them. CDR3 size: 16 residues. This CDR3 reads CASSASSGGVGNEQFF. The DNA for the CDR3 is TGCGCCAGCAGTGCCTCCTCCGGAGGGGTCGGCAATGAGCAGTTCTTC.

The chain couples TRBV6-1 to TRBJ2-7; D remains ambiguous. The CDR3 covers 15 residues. Germline V CDR1 and CDR2: MNHNS, SASEGT. The V end lost 6 bases, the J end lost 2 bases, and 17 bases lay between the germline ends. In DNA form, the CDR3 reads TGTGCCAGCAGAACTACCCTTTTAGGAACCTACGAGCAGTACTTC. Its translation is CASRTTLLGTYEQYF.

The chain uses TRBV4-2 and TRBJ2-3; 10 bases line up with TRBD2. V lost 5 bases to trimming and J lost 5 bases; unmatched junction nucleotides: 7. Germline CDR1 is LGHNA and CDR2 is YNFKEQ. The CDR3 consists of 15 residues. CDR3 in amino acids: CASSGDSGRRDTQYF. Here the CDR3 DNA reads TGTGCCAGCAGCGGGGATAGCGGGAGGAGAGATACGCAGTATTTT.

The gene calls are TRBV28 and TRBJ1-1; tentative D call: TRBD1 (5 bases). This CDR3 spans 14 amino acids. CDR1 is MDHEN and CDR2 is SYDVKM in the germline V gene. V shed 5 bases and J shed 10 bases, with 20 bases lying between them. CDR3: CASSPSGTTKGAFF. CDR3 in DNA: TGTGCCAGCAGTCCTTCCGGGACTACTAAGGGAGCTTTCTTT.